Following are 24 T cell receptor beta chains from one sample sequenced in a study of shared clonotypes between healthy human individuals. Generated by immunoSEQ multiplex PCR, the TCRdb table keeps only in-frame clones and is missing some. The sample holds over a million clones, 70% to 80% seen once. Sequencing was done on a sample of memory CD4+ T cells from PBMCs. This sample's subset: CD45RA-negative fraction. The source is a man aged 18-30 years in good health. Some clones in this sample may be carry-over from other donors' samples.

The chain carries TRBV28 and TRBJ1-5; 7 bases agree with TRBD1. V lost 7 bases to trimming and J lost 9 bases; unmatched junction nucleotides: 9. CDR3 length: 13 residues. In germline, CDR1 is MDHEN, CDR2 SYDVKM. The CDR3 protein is CASTWTGGWPQHF. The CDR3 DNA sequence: TGTGCCAGCACATGGACAGGTGGGTGGCCCCAGCATTTT.

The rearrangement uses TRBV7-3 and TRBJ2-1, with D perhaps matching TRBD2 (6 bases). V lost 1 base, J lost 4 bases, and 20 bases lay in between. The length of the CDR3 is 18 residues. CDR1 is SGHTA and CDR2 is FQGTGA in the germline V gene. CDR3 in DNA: TGTGCCAGCAGCTTAAATGGGGTAGTAGCGGTCTCTTACAATGAGCAGTTCTTC. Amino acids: CASSLNGVVAVSYNEQFF.

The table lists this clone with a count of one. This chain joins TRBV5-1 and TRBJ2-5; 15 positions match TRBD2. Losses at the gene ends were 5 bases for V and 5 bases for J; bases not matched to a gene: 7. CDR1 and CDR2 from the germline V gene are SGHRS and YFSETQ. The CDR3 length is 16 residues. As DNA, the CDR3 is TGCGCCAGCAGTCCCGGACTAGCGGGAGGGCCTGAGACCCAGTACTTC. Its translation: CASSPGLAGGPETQYF.

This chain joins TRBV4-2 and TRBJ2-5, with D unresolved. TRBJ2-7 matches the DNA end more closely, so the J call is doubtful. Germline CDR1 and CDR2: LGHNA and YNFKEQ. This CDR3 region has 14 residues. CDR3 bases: TGTGCCAGCAGCCAAGAACGAAACAGCTACGAGCAGTACTTC. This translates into CASSQERNSYEQYF.

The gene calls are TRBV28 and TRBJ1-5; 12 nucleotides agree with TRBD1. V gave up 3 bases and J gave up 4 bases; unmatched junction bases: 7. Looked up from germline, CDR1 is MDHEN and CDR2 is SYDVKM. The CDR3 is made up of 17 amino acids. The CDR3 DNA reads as TGTGCCAGCAGTTTTTTACCGGGACAGGGGGCAAATCAGCCCCAGCATTTT. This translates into CASSFLPGQGANQPQHF.

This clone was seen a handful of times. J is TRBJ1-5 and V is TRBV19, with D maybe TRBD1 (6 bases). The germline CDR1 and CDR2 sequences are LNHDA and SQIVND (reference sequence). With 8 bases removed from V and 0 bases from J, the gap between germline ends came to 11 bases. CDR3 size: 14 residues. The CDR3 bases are TGTGCCAGTGGACAGTTCCTTAGCAATCAGCCCCAGCATTTT. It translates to CASGQFLSNQPQHF.

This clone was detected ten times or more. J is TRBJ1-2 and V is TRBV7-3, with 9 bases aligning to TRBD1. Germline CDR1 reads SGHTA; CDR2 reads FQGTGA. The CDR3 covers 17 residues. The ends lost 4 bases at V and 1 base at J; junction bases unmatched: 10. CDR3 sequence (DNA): TGTGCCAGCAGCTCTATACGGACAGGGGTAATTAACTATGGCTACACCTTC. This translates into CASSSIRTGVINYGYTF.

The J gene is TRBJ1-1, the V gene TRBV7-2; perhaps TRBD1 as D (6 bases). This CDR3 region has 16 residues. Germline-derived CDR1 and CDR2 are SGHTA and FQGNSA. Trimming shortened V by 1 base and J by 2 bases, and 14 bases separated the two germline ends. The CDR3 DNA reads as TGTGCCAGCAGCTTAGGGGGGGGCAGAACCAACACTGAAGCTTTCTTT. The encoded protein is CASSLGGGRTNTEAFF.

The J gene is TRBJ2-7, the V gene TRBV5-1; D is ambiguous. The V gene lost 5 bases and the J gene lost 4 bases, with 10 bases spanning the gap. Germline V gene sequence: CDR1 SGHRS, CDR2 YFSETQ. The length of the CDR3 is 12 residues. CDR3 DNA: TGCGCCAGCAGTTCCTTTTCTTACGAGCAGTACTTC. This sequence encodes CASSSFSYEQYF.

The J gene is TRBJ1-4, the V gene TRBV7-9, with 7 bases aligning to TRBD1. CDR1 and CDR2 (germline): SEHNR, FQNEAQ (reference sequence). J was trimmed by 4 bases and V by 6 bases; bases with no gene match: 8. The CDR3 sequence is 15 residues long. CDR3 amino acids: CASSLSQGGNEKLFF. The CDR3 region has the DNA TGTGCCAGCAGTCTTTCGCAGGGGGGTAATGAAAAACTGTTTTTT.

The CDR3 coding sequence is TGTGCCAGCAGTCAGTCCAGGCAGAACAATCAGCCCCAGCATTTT. It codes for CASSQSRQNNQPQHF. The V call is TRBV6-5, the J call TRBJ1-5, with no clear D. The CDR3 totals 15 residues. V was shortened by 5 bases and J by 3 bases, with 14 bases between the two germline ends. Germline CDR1 MNHEY, CDR2 SVGAGI.

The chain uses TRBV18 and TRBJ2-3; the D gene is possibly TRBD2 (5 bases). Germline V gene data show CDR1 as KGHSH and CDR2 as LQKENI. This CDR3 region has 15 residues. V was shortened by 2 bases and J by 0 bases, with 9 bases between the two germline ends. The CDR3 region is CASSPWEWSTDTQYF. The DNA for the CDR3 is TGTGCCAGCTCACCATGGGAGTGGAGCACAGATACGCAGTATTTT. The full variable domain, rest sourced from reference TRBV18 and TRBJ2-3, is NAGVMQNPRHLVRRRGQEARLRCSPMKGHSHVYWYRQLPEEGLKFMVYLQKENIIDESGMPKERFSAEFPKEGPSILRIQQVVRGDSAAYFCASSPWEWSTDTQYFGPGTRLTVL.

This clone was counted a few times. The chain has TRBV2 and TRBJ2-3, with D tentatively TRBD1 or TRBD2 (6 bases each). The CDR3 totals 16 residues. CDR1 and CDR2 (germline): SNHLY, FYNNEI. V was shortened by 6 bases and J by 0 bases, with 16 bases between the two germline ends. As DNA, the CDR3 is TGTGCCAGCAGCGCCCGGGGGCAGCTTAGCACAGATACGCAGTATTTT. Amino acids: CASSARGQLSTDTQYF. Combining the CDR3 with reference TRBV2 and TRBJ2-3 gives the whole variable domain EPEVTQTPSHQVTQMGQEVILRCVPISNHLYFYWYRQILGQKVEFLVSFYNNEISEKSEIFDDQFSVERPDGSNFTLKIRSTKLEDSAMYFCASSARGQLSTDTQYFGPGTRLTVL.

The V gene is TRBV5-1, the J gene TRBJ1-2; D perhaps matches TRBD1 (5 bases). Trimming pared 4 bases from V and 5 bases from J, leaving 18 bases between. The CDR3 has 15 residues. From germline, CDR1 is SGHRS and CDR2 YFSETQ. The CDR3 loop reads CASSPGGRKWYGYTF. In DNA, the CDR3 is TGCGCCAGCAGCCCGGGGGGACGTAAATGGTATGGCTACACCTTC.

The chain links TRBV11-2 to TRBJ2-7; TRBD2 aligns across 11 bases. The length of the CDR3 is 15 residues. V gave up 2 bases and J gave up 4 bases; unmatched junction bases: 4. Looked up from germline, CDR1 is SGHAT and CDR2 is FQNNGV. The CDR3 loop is CASSLLTSGTYEQYF. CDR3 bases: TGTGCCAGCAGCTTATTGACTAGCGGGACTTACGAGCAGTACTTC.

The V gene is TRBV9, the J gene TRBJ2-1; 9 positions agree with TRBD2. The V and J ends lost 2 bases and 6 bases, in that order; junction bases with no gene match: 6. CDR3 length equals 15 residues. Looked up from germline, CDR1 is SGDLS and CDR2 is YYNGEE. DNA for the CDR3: TGTGCCAGCAGCGTCCTAGCGGGGAGGTCCAATGAGCAGTTCTTC. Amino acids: CASSVLAGRSNEQFF.

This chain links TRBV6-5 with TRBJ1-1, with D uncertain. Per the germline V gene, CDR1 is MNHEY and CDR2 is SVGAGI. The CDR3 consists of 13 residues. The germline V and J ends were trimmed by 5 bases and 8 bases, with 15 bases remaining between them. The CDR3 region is CASSPDVTREAFF. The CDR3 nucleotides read TGTGCCAGCAGTCCCGATGTTACCCGAGAAGCTTTCTTT.

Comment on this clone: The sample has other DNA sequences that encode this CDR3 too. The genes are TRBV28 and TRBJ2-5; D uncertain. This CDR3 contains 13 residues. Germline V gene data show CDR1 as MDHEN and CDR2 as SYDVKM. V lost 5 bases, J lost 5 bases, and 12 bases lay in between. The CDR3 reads CASSPPPRETQYF. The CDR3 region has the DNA TGTGCCAGCAGTCCCCCCCCACGGGAGACCCAGTACTTC.

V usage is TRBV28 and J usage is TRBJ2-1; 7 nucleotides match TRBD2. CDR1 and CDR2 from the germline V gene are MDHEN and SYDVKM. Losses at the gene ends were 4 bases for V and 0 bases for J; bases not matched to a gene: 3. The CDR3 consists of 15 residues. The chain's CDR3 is CASSYGGSSYNEQFF. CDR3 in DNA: TGTGCCAGCAGTTATGGCGGGAGCTCCTACAATGAGCAGTTCTTC.

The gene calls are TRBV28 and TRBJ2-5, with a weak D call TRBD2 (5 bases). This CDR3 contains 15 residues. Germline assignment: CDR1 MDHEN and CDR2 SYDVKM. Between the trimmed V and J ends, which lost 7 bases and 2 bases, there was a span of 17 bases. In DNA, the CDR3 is TGTGCCAGCACACCTCAGCGGAGTGCGCAAGAGACCCAGTACTTC. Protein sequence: CASTPQRSAQETQYF.

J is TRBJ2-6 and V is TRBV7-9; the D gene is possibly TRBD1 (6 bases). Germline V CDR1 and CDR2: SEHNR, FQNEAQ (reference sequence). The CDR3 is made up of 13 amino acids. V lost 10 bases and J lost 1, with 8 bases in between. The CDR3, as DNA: TGTGCCACAGGACAGTCTGGGGCCAACGTCCTGACTTTC. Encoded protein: CATGQSGANVLTF.

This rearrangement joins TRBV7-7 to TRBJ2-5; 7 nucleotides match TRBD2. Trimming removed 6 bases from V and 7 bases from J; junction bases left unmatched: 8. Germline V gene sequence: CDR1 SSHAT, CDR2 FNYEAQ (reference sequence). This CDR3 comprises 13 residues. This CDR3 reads CASRGPPGGTQYF. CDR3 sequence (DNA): TGTGCCAGCAGGGGCCCCCCGGGGGGGACCCAGTACTTC.

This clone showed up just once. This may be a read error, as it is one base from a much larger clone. CDR3 protein: CASSASEYGQFF. DNA for the CDR3: TGTGCCAGCAGCGCCTCGGAGTATGGGCAGTTCTTC. V usage is TRBV5-6 and J usage is TRBJ2-1; D remains unclear. The CDR3 has 12 residues. V lost 4 bases and J lost 12, with 14 bases in between. Germline CDR1 is SGHDT and CDR2 is YYEEEE.

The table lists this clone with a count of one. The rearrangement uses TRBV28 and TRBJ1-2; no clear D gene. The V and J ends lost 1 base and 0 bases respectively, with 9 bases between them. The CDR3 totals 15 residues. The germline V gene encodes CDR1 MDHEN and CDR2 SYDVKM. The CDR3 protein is CASSLLGSTNYGYTF. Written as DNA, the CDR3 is TGTGCCAGCAGTTTATTAGGATCTACTAACTATGGCTACACCTTC.